One sample yielded the 13 T cell receptor beta chains listed below, sequenced in a study of cytomegalovirus exposure and HLA in healthy donors. It was with 60 Vbeta and 13 Jbeta primers that the PCR ran. Clones were sequenced by immunoSEQ multiplex PCR, and TCRdb holds only the in-frame ones, with some missing. The sample records 150,000 to 200,000 clones, over 60% being singletons. Sequencing was carried out using PBMCs. Every receptor here comes from a man younger than 30 in good health and CMV-seronegative.

The chain recombines TRBV6-5 with TRBJ2-2; the D gene is possibly TRBD2 (6 bases). This CDR3 comprises 16 residues. Germline V gene lookup returns CDR1 MNHEY and CDR2 SVGAGI. Trimming stripped 4 bases from V and 2 bases from J, with 14 bases between. The CDR3 DNA reads TGTGCCAGCAGTTCCCCCGGCGGGGCTAACACCGGGGAGCTGTTTTTT. Residues: CASSSPGGANTGELFF.

The gene calls are TRBV7-2 and TRBJ2-3; D remains unclear. This CDR3 has 11 amino acids. V lost 7 bases and J 1 base, leaving 3 bases between the germline ends. Per germline, CDR1 SGHTA and CDR2 FQGNSA. The CDR3 region has the DNA TGTGCCAGCACCGGCACAGATACGCAGTATTTT. Translating it yields CASTGTDTQYF.

The CDR3 DNA sequence: TGTGCCAGCAGTTACCTTGGCCTGAACACTGAAGCTTTCTTT. Protein sequence: CASSYLGLNTEAFF. V usage is TRBV6-5 and J usage is TRBJ1-1, with D hard to call. The CDR3 consists of 14 residues. Between the trimmed V and J ends, which lost 2 bases and 0 bases, there was a span of 7 bases. Germline loops: CDR1 MNHEY, CDR2 SVGAGI.

This chain links TRBV6-6 with TRBJ1-1, with 7 positions matching TRBD1. Germline CDR1 is MNHNY and CDR2 is SVGAGI (reference sequence). With V trimmed by 2 bases and J by 4 bases, 4 bases remained unmatched. This CDR3 has 14 residues. DNA of the CDR3: TGTGCCAGCAGTTACAAGGGGGCGATCACTGAAGCTTTCTTT. This gives the protein CASSYKGAITEAFF.

This clone was counted only a few times. The chain employs TRBV30 and TRBJ1-6; no clear D. Looked up from germline, CDR1 is GTSNPN and CDR2 is SVGIG (reference sequence). Between the trimmed V and J ends, which lost 0 bases and 7 bases, there was a span of 13 bases. The CDR3 length is 15 residues. In DNA form, the CDR3 reads TGTGCCTGGAGTGTACGGGGTGGCCTCAATTCACCCCTCCACTTT. Translation: CAWSVRGGLNSPLHF.

The chain uses TRBV7-2 and TRBJ2-2; D unresolved. The CDR3 covers 11 residues. Germline loops: CDR1 SGHTA, CDR2 FQGNSA. The V end was cut by 2 bases, the J end by 11 bases, with 6 bases between. The CDR3 sequence is CASSLNFELFF. For the CDR3, the DNA is TGTGCCAGCAGCTTAAACTTCGAGCTGTTTTTT.

Turning to this clone: One junction end does not reproduce the germline sequence, and a read error may be involved. This CDR3 is CASSLGMSAGELFF. The CDR3 nucleotides read TGTGCTAGCAGCCTCGGGATGAGCGCCGGGGAGCTGTTTTTT. This sequence joins TRBV7-7 and TRBJ2-2; a possible D gene is TRBD2 (5 bases). The length of the CDR3 is 14 residues. Germline V gene lookup returns CDR1 SSHAT and CDR2 FNYEAQ (reference sequence).

The rearrangement joins TRBV5-1 to TRBJ2-7, with 7 bases identical to TRBD2. The CDR3 extends over 16 amino acids. CDR1 is SGHRS and CDR2 is YFSETQ in the germline V gene. Trimming at V came to 0 bases and at J to 0 bases, leaving 6 bases not matched to a gene. The CDR3 sequence: CASSLAGRGSSYEQYF. CDR3 coding DNA: TGCGCCAGCAGCTTGGCCGGGCGGGGGAGCTCCTACGAGCAGTACTTC.

The chain combines TRBV4-2 with TRBJ1-2; TRBD1 might be the D (6 bases). The CDR3 loop spans 14 amino acids. From germline, CDR1 is LGHNA and CDR2 YNFKEQ. V dropped 0 bases and J dropped 4 bases, with 9 bases sitting between them. The CDR3 loop reads CASSQDGDTYGYTF. CDR3 DNA: TGTGCCAGCAGCCAAGACGGGGACACCTATGGCTACACCTTC.

As for this clone: The junction does not match germline at one end; this may be a read error. The rearrangement links TRBV9 to TRBJ1-2, with unresolved D. This CDR3 is built from 12 residues. Germline CDR1 and CDR2: SGDLS and YYNGEE. The CDR3 DNA reads TGTGCCAGCAGCCCAGGAGGTGTTGGCCACACCTTC. Its protein is CASSPGGVGHTF.

Comments on this clone: The same CDR3 can be traced to other DNA sequences in this sample. In nucleotides, the CDR3 is TGTGCCAGCGCGGGACAGGGTGGGAACGAGCAGTACTTC. Its protein product is CASAGQGGNEQYF. V gene TRBV27 combines with J gene TRBJ2-7; TRBD1 agrees at 9 bases. Germline loops: CDR1 MNHEY, CDR2 SMNVEV (reference sequence). Trimming at V came to 8 bases and at J to 5 bases, leaving 7 bases not matched to a gene. CDR3 length equals 13 residues.

The rearrangement links TRBV28 to TRBJ2-4, with 7 positions matching TRBD1. This CDR3 has 14 amino acids. Germline lookup yields CDR1 MDHEN and CDR2 SYDVKM. V trimming: 8 bases; J trimming: 0 bases; junction bases outside the gene matches: 4. The CDR3 region is CASRQGQAKNIQYF. The CDR3 DNA is TGTGCCAGCCGACAGGGCCAAGCCAAAAACATTCAGTACTTC.

The chain uses TRBV5-1 and TRBJ2-3; 9 nucleotides line up with TRBD1. V lost 7 bases to trimming and J lost 2 bases; unmatched junction nucleotides: 5. The germline CDR1 and CDR2 sequences are SGHRS and YFSETQ. This CDR3 is built from 14 residues. CDR3 amino acids: CASVGQGVTDTQYF. DNA of the CDR3: TGCGCCAGCGTGGGACAGGGAGTCACAGATACGCAGTATTTT.